These 29 T cell receptor beta chains were all obtained from the same sample, sequenced in a study of cytomegalovirus exposure and HLA in healthy donors. Both 60 Vbeta primers and 13 Jbeta primers went into the PCR. The table came from immunoSEQ multiplex PCR; TCRdb's copy has only in-frame clones and leaves some out. The sample has about 200,000 clones; over 60% are singletons. Sequencing was performed on PBMCs. These receptors were collected from a man aged 18 to 29 in good health and CMV-seronegative.

The chain uses TRBV5-1 and TRBJ2-5; possible D gene TRBD2, 5 bases. The length of the CDR3 is 16 residues. The germline V gene encodes CDR1 SGHRS and CDR2 YFSETQ. Trimming removed 2 bases at V and 3 bases at J, with 17 bases between. The DNA for the CDR3 is TGCGCCAGCAGCTTTCGGGAAGTGGGCTCGGAAGAGACCCAGTACTTC. It translates to CASSFREVGSEETQYF.

V usage is TRBV7-9 and J usage is TRBJ1-5; perhaps TRBD1 as D (6 bases). V lost 1 base, J lost 2 bases, and 12 bases lay in between. The CDR3 covers 16 residues. Germline V CDR1 and CDR2: SEHNR, FQNEAQ (reference sequence). The DNA for the CDR3 is TGTGCCAGCAGCTTAGGGGGAGCAGGGGGCAATCAGCCCCAGCATTTT. It encodes CASSLGGAGGNQPQHF. Drawing the rest from reference TRBV7-9 and TRBJ1-5, the complete variable domain is DTGVSQNPRHKITKRGQNVTFRCDPISEHNRLYWYRQTLGQGPEFLTYFQNEAQLEKSRLLSDRFSAERPKGSFSTLEIQRTEQGDSAMYLCASSLGGAGGNQPQHFGDGTRLSIL.

The CDR3 DNA reads as TGTGCCAGCAGCCCGTTTTTCAGAACGAACACTGAAGCTTTCTTT. Amino acid sequence: CASSPFFRTNTEAFF. The chain carries TRBV11-1 and TRBJ1-1; D gene unclear. Germline-derived CDR1 and CDR2 are SGHAT and FQDESV (reference sequence). The CDR3 totals 15 residues. Trimming took 5 bases from V and 1 from J, leaving 14 bases between them.

The chain is built from TRBV27 and TRBJ1-5; 7 positions agree with TRBD1. The ends lost 3 bases at V and 6 bases at J; junction bases unmatched: 2. The CDR3 has 13 residues. CDR1 MNHEY and CDR2 SMNVEV come from the germline V gene (reference sequence). The CDR3, as DNA: TGTGCCAGCAGTTTTGACAGGGTTCAGCCCCAGCATTTT. Translated, it gives CASSFDRVQPQHF.

V usage is TRBV27 and J usage is TRBJ2-3; TRBD2 is a possible D gene (6 bases). The CDR3 sequence is 12 residues long. Per germline, CDR1 MNHEY and CDR2 SMNVEV (reference sequence). Here the CDR3 DNA reads TGTGCTACCATAGTGGGACTAGATACGCAGTATTTT. It codes for CATIVGLDTQYF.

V and J are TRBV6-5 and TRBJ2-3; no definite D call. In germline, CDR1 is MNHEY, CDR2 SVGAGI. This CDR3 is built from 16 residues. V shed 0 bases and J shed 4 bases, with 14 bases lying between them. CDR3 sequence (DNA): TGTGCCAGCAGTTACTCGAGTATTAGCTTCCCAGATACGCAGTATTTT. Translated: CASSYSSISFPDTQYF.

V gene TRBV9 combines with J gene TRBJ2-1; TRBD1 matches 12 bases. This CDR3 comprises 18 residues. V trimming: 1 base; J trimming: 8 bases; junction bases outside the gene matches: 13. Germline V gives CDR1 SGDLS, CDR2 YYNGEE. CDR3 loop: CASSVFGTGGPRGHEQFF. The DNA of the CDR3 is TGTGCCAGCAGCGTATTCGGGACAGGGGGCCCCCGGGGACATGAGCAGTTCTTC. Full variable domain (rest looked up from reference TRBV9 and TRBJ2-1): DSGVTQTPKHLITATGQRVTLRCSPRSGDLSVYWYQQSLDQGLQFLIQYYNGEERAKGNILERFSAQQFPDLHSELNLSSLELGDSALYFCASSVFGTGGPRGHEQFFGPGTRLTVL.

The rearrangement joins TRBV7-3 to TRBJ1-2, with a tentative D call TRBD1 (5 bases). CDR1 and CDR2 from the germline V gene are SGHTA and FQGTGA. This CDR3 spans 14 amino acids. Trimming removed 4 bases at V and 4 bases at J, with 13 bases between. The CDR3 region is CASSSGGGAYGYTF. CDR3 in DNA: TGTGCCAGCAGCTCAGGAGGAGGGGCCTATGGCTACACCTTC.

This chain links TRBV2 with TRBJ2-1, with a possible D match to TRBD1 (6 bases). The germline V gene encodes CDR1 SNHLY and CDR2 FYNNEI. The V gene lost 4 bases and the J gene lost 0 bases, with 10 bases spanning the gap. The CDR3 spans 15 residues. The CDR3 bases are TGTGCCAGCAGTGGGGGGCAGAGCTCCTACAATGAGCAGTTCTTC. It translates to CASSGGQSSYNEQFF.

This sequence joins TRBV7-2 and TRBJ1-4; weak D call: TRBD1 (6 bases). Looked up from germline, CDR1 is SGHTA and CDR2 is FQGNSA. The CDR3 runs to 16 residues. V was shortened by 1 base and J by 3 bases, with 12 bases between the two germline ends. CDR3 sequence: CASSLGLGGANEKLFF. The CDR3 DNA is TGTGCCAGCAGCTTAGGGTTAGGGGGAGCTAATGAAAAACTGTTTTTT.

J is TRBJ1-6 and V is TRBV6-5, with a possible D match to TRBD1 (6 bases). Per germline, CDR1 MNHEY and CDR2 SVGAGI. V lost 2 bases and J lost 5, with 10 bases in between. The CDR3 extends over 15 amino acids. The CDR3 region has the DNA TGTGCCAGCAGTTACGGTCAGGGGAATAATTCACCCCTCCACTTT. Translation: CASSYGQGNNSPLHF.

The chain links TRBV4-2 to TRBJ2-2; TRBD2 matches at 16 bases. CDR1 is LGHNA and CDR2 is YNFKEQ in the germline V gene. The CDR3 totals 20 residues. V dropped 4 bases and J dropped 4; count of bases not matched to a gene: 12. CDR3 DNA: TGTGCCAGCAGCCCCGGGACTAGCGGGAGGGAAATCCCTCGCACCGGGGAGCTGTTTTTT. This codes for CASSPGTSGREIPRTGELFF.

J is TRBJ2-7 and V is TRBV18; the D is unclear. The CDR3 is 14 amino acids. Germline V lookup: CDR1 KGHSH, CDR2 LQKENI. V lost 2 bases, J lost 0 bases, and 8 bases lay in between. In DNA form, the CDR3 reads TGTGCCAGCTCACCAGAAACTTTCTCCTACGAGCAGTACTTC. Protein sequence: CASSPETFSYEQYF.

The chain has TRBV25-1 and TRBJ2-1; D perhaps matches TRBD1 (5 bases). CDR1 is MGHDK, CDR2 SYGVNS, per germline. The CDR3 runs to 18 residues. The ends were cut back, 2 bases at V and 0 bases at J, with 17 bases in the middle. The DNA of the CDR3 is TGTGCCAGCAGTGAACCAGGGATGGGCGGAAGCTCCTACAATGAGCAGTTCTTC. This encodes CASSEPGMGGSSYNEQFF.

This clone has a handful of counts. This chain uses TRBV5-1 with TRBJ1-1; D unclear. V was cut by 1 base and J by 1 base, with 11 bases left in between. CDR1 and CDR2 from the germline V gene are SGHRS and YFSETQ. The CDR3 length is 15 residues. The DNA of the CDR3 is TGCGCCAGCAGCTTGAACCTAAACGGGAACACTGAAGCTTTCTTT. It codes for CASSLNLNGNTEAFF.

This clone was counted once. The rearrangement uses TRBV7-9 and TRBJ2-3; 12 bases match TRBD2. V was pared by 4 bases and J by 12 bases, with 5 bases of the junction left unmatched. Germline V lookup: CDR1 SEHNR, CDR2 FQNEAQ (reference sequence). The CDR3 runs to 13 residues. As DNA, the CDR3 is TGTGCCAGCAGCTCCTTACTAGCGGGGGGACAGTATTTT. It codes for CASSSLLAGGQYF.

This chain links TRBV7-8 with TRBJ2-1, with 16 bases identical to TRBD2. Germline V gives CDR1 SGHVS, CDR2 FQNEAQ. CDR3 length: 21 residues. The trim removed 6 bases at V and 1 base at J, leaving 15 bases unmatched. The CDR3 here is CASRRTGTSGRVPLSYNEQFF. The CDR3 DNA sequence: TGTGCCAGCAGAAGAACCGGGACTAGCGGGAGGGTCCCCCTATCCTACAATGAGCAGTTCTTC.

This clone was seen only a few times. The chain couples TRBV7-9 to TRBJ2-1; 10 bases agree with TRBD1. J was trimmed by 4 bases and V by 1 base; bases with no gene match: 1. In germline, CDR1 is SEHNR, CDR2 FQNEAQ (reference sequence). The CDR3 extends over 15 amino acids. The CDR3 DNA follows: TGTGCCAGCAGCTTAGGGGACAGGGGTTACAATGAGCAGTTCTTC. This codes for CASSLGDRGYNEQFF. The full variable domain, in which reference TRBV7-9 and TRBJ2-1 provide the parts outside the CDR3, is DTGVSQNPRHKITKRGQNVTFRCDPISEHNRLYWYRQTLGQGPEFLTYFQNEAQLEKSRLLSDRFSAERPKGSFSTLEIQRTEQGDSAMYLCASSLGDRGYNEQFFGPGTRLTVL.

The gene calls are TRBV27 and TRBJ2-6, with 8 bases matching TRBD1. Germline values: CDR1 MNHEY, CDR2 SMNVEV (reference sequence). With V trimmed by 2 bases and J by 2 bases, 5 bases remained unmatched. The CDR3 runs to 17 residues. CDR3 residues: CASSLVTGAPGANVLTF. As DNA, the CDR3 is TGTGCCAGCAGTTTAGTGACAGGGGCGCCTGGGGCCAACGTCCTGACTTTC.

This chain joins TRBV18 and TRBJ2-5, with a tentative D call TRBD2 (5 bases). Looked up from germline, CDR1 is KGHSH and CDR2 is LQKENI. V was clipped by 3 bases and J by 4 bases, with 15 bases between them. The CDR3 has 15 amino acids. CDR3 bases: TGTGCCAGCTCACCGGTAGGCCAGGCGGGAGAGACCCAGTACTTC. As protein: CASSPVGQAGETQYF.

The J gene is TRBJ2-3, the V gene TRBV11-3, with D possibly matching TRBD2 (5 bases). The CDR3 has 14 residues. V dropped 10 bases and J dropped 1 base, with 15 bases sitting between them. Germline assignment: CDR1 SGHNT and CDR2 YENEEA. CDR3: CATFGEIGTDTQYF. The CDR3, as DNA: TGTGCCACCTTCGGGGAAATCGGCACAGATACGCAGTATTTT.

This chain connects TRBV27 to TRBJ1-3; D is perhaps TRBD1 (5 bases). The V gene lost 5 bases and the J gene lost 3 bases, with 14 bases spanning the gap. Germline V CDR1 and CDR2: MNHEY, SMNVEV (reference sequence). The CDR3 is 15 residues long. Written as DNA, the CDR3 is TGTGCCAGCAGTGTTTCAGGGATAAGTGGAAACACCATATATTTT. Encoded protein: CASSVSGISGNTIYF.

This clone was detected a few times. The CDR3 DNA reads TGTGCCAGCAGGGCGGGGGTTGGCTCCTACAATGAGCAGTTCTTC. Protein: CASRAGVGSYNEQFF. This chain joins TRBV27 and TRBJ2-1; 7 nucleotides agree with TRBD2. This CDR3 has 15 amino acids. From germline, CDR1 is MNHEY and CDR2 SMNVEV (reference sequence). The V and J ends lost 6 bases and 0 bases, in that order; junction bases with no gene match: 5.

This clone was recorded once. The chain uses TRBV30 and TRBJ2-7; D may be TRBD1 (6 bases). Germline V gene sequence: CDR1 GTSNPN, CDR2 SVGIG (reference sequence). V lost 3 bases, J lost 0 bases, and 6 bases lay in between. The CDR3 is 12 residues long. CDR3 nucleotides: TGTGCCTGGAGAGGGGGCTCCTACGAGCAGTACTTC. This encodes CAWRGGSYEQYF.

This clone was counted between two and nine times. Here the CDR3 DNA reads TGTGCCAGCAGCTTGGGGGACAGGGGTTTCGCAGATACGCAGTATTTT. Its translation is CASSLGDRGFADTQYF. V is TRBV5-4 and J is TRBJ2-3; 10 positions match TRBD1. Trimming at V came to 0 bases and at J to 4 bases, leaving 5 bases not matched to a gene. CDR1 is SGHNT, CDR2 YYREEE, per germline (reference sequence). The CDR3 contains 16 residues.

V is TRBV19 and J is TRBJ1-3; 8 nucleotides match TRBD1. In germline, CDR1 is LNHDA, CDR2 SQIVND (reference sequence). CDR3 length equals 15 residues. Trimming removed 3 bases from V and 0 bases from J; junction bases left unmatched: 1. CDR3 residues: CASSIDRGSGNTIYF. CDR3 nucleotides: TGTGCCAGTAGTATCGACAGGGGCTCTGGAAACACCATATATTTT. Combining the CDR3 with reference TRBV19 and TRBJ1-3 gives the whole variable domain DGGITQSPKYLFRKEGQNVTLSCEQNLNHDAMYWYRQDPGQGLRLIYYSQIVNDFQKGDIAEGYSVSREKKESFPLTVTSAQKNPTAFYLCASSIDRGSGNTIYFGEGSWLTVV.

This clone has only a few counts. The chain recombines TRBV5-1 with TRBJ2-5, with D perhaps matching TRBD1 (6 bases). This CDR3 has 15 residues. Germline V lookup: CDR1 SGHRS, CDR2 YFSETQ. V lost 2 bases and J lost 5, with 16 bases in between. The CDR3 region has the DNA TGCGCCAGCAGCTTAATGGACAGTTTCGGGGAGACCCAGTACTTC. It is translated as CASSLMDSFGETQYF.

The chain joins TRBV4-2 to TRBJ2-7; D unclear. There are 13 residues in the CDR3. V was shortened by 0 bases and J by 4 bases, with 7 bases between the two germline ends. Germline CDR1 reads LGHNA; CDR2 reads YNFKEQ. CDR3 sequence: CASSQDLLYEQYF. The CDR3 bases are TGTGCCAGCAGCCAAGATCTCCTTTACGAGCAGTACTTC.

This chain links TRBV11-2 with TRBJ1-2; D uncertain. The CDR3 has 14 amino acids. The germline V gene encodes CDR1 SGHAT and CDR2 FQNNGV. V was pared by 4 bases and J by 0 bases, with 9 bases between. CDR3 residues: CASSSTRPNYGYTF. In DNA form, the CDR3 reads TGTGCCAGCAGCTCGACACGTCCTAACTATGGCTACACCTTC.